This T cell receptor (beta chain) originates from a study of blood T cell repertoires in COVID-19. The wider study: COVID-19 samples, acute and convalescent, were from the United States, Italy and Spain. T cells, B-cell-depleted T cells, or PBMCs supplied cDNA or gDNA.

Trimming took 5 bases from V and 2 from J, leaving 6 bases between them. The CDR3 is 12 amino acids. CDR1 MNHEY and CDR2 SVGAGI come from the germline V gene. Original processing methods: It was from reference gene primer amplification that nucleated cell counts were estimated. This table comes from immunoSEQ multiplex PCR, and its TCRdb copy is limited to in-frame clones, with some not included. From that table come the V and J calls and clone size; the DNA was used to work out D and trimming. The sample shows about 140,000 clones, around 80% of them seen only once. The chain has TRBV6-5 and TRBJ1-2, with TRBD1 as a possible D gene (6 bases). This receptor was identified in a man in his sixties with active or convalescent COVID-19. The specimen was peripheral blood. The CDR3 region has the DNA TGTGCCAGCAGTACAGGGAACTATGGCTACACCTTC. It encodes CASSTGNYGYTF.